The text below deals with one TCR beta chain. The data were obtained in a study of OX40 agonist ivuxolimab in advanced cancers. For the study at large: Dose-escalation patients' cancers were hepatocellular carcinoma, melanoma, renal cell or head and neck cancer. Patients were roughly 83% male with ages roughly 20 to 85, mean about 65.

The method was immunoSEQ multiplex PCR; TCRdb's version includes in-frame clones alone and lacks a portion of them. The table shows some 41,000 clones, with 85% to 90% occurring only once. Trimming shortened V by 6 bases and J by 9 bases, and 12 bases separated the two germline ends. Per germline, CDR1 SNHLY and CDR2 FYNNEI. The CDR3 totals 12 residues. The sequence derives from an adult with an advanced solid tumor such as melanoma, head and neck, liver or kidney cancer. The rearrangement links TRBV2 to TRBJ1-5; D uncertain. Sequencing was performed on CD4+ or CD8+ T cells sorted from blood, taken in a trial of the OX40 agonist ivuxolimab. CDR3 amino acids: CASSPLSGPQHF. The CDR3 bases are TGTGCCAGCAGCCCCCTATCAGGGCCCCAGCATTTT.